Sequencing of this T cell receptor (beta chain) was carried out in a study of regulatory T cells in long-lasting Graves disease. Noted time point: newly diagnosed GD, antithyroid drugs for less than 3 months. Extracted PBMC RNA gave rise to the TCR library. CDR3-region Arm-PCR and iRepertoire HTBI primers produced the TCR beta libraries. MiXCR was run by TCRdb on the multiplex PCR reads, yielding one entry per CDR3 protein. The table lists 410,000 or so distinct CDR3 sequences, 15% of them singletons, with approximately 15% in the top ten. Unmatched junction bases numbered 10, after V lost 1 base and J lost 7 bases. Germline V gives CDR1 MGHRA, CDR2 YSYEKL. The CDR3 is 16 residues long. These same records also appear under a second study, on T cells in Graves' hyperthyroidism and ophthalmopathy. As that report states: The study defined stable Graves' hyperthyroidism as no ophthalmopathy progression within 18 months.

The receptor comes from a woman in her 30s with Graves disease. The chain joins TRBV4-1 to TRBJ2-1, with 7 bases identical to TRBD1. Sequenced material: peripheral blood mononuclear cells (PBMCs), taken at new diagnosis, from a patient treated with antithyroid drugs. CDR3 sequence: CASSQGISGQWNEQFF. The CDR3 DNA reads TGCGCCAGCAGCCAAGGTATTTCGGGACAGTGGAATGAGCAGTTCTTC.